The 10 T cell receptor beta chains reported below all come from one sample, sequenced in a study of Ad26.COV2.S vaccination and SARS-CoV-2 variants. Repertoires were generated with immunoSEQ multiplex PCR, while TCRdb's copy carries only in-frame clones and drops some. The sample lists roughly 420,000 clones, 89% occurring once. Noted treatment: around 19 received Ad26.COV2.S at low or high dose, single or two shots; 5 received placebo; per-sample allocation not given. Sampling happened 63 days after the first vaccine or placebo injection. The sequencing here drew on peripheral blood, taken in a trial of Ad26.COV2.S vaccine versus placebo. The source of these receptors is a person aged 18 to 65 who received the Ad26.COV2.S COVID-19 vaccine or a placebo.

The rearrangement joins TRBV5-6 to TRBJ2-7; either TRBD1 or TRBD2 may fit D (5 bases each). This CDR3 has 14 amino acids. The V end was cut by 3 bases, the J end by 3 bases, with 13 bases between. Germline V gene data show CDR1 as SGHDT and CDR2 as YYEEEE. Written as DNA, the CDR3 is TGTGCCAGCAGCTGGGGAAGAGGGGACTACGAGCAGTACTTC. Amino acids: CASSWGRGDYEQYF.

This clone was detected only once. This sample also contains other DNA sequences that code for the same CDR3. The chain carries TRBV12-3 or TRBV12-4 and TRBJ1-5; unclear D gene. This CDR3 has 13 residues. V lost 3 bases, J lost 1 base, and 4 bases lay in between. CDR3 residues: CASSFGSNQPQHF. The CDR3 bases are TGTGCCAGCAGTTTTGGCAGCAATCAGCCCCAGCATTTT.

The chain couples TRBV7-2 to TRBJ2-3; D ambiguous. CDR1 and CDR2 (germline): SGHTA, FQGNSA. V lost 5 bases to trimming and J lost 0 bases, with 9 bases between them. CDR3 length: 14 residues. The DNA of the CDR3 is TGTGCCAGCAGCCCCAGGTGGAGCACAGATACGCAGTATTTT. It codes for CASSPRWSTDTQYF. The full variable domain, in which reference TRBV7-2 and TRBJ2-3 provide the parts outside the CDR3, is GAGVSQSPSNKVTEKGKDVELRCDPISGHTALYWYRQSLGQGLEFLIYFQGNSAPDKSGLPSDRFSAERTGGSVSTLTIQRTQQEDSAVYLCASSPRWSTDTQYFGPGTRLTVL.

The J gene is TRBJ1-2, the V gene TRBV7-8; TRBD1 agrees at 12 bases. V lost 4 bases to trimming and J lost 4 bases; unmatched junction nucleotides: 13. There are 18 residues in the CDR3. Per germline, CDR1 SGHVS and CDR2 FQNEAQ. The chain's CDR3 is CASSSGRDRGPAGYGYTF. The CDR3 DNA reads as TGTGCCAGCAGCTCCGGGAGGGACAGGGGGCCCGCAGGCTATGGCTACACCTTC.

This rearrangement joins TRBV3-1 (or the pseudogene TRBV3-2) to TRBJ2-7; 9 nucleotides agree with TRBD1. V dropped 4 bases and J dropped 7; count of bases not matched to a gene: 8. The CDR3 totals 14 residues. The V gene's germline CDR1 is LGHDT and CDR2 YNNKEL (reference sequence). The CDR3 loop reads CASSRTGGSGEQYF. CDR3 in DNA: TGTGCCAGCAGCCGAACAGGGGGCTCGGGTGAGCAGTACTTC.

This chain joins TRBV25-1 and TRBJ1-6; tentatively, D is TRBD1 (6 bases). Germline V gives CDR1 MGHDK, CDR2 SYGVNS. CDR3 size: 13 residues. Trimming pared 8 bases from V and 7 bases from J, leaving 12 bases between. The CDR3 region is CASSGQGNSPLHF. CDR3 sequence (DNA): TGTGCCAGCTCGGGACAAGGAAATTCACCCCTCCACTTT.

The CDR3 spells CASSDPTPSGLHTANEQFF. The CDR3, as DNA: TGTGCCAGCAGCGACCCCACCCCCTCAGGGTTACATACGGCGAATGAGCAGTTCTTC. The rearrangement joins TRBV7-9 to TRBJ2-1, with a tentative D call TRBD1 (5 bases). Trimming removed 5 bases at V and 7 bases at J, with 30 bases between. The CDR3 covers 19 residues. CDR1 SEHNR and CDR2 FQNEAQ come from the germline V gene (reference sequence).

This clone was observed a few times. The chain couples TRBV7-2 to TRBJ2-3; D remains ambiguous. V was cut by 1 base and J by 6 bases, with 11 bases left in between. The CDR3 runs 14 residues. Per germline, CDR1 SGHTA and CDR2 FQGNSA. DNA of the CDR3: TGTGCCAGCAGCTTAGGAGTGGGATTCGATACGCAGTATTTT. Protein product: CASSLGVGFDTQYF.

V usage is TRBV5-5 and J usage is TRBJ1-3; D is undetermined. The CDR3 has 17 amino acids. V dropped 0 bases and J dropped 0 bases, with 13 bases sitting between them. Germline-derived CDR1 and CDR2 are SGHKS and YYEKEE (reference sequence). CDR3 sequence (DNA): TGTGCCAGCAGCTTGGCTGGGCGCCCGTCCTCTGGAAACACCATATATTTT. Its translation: CASSLAGRPSSGNTIYF. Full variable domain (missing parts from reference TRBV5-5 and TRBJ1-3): DAGVTQSPTHLIKTRGQQVTLRCSPISGHKSVSWYQQVLGQGPQFIFQYYEKEERGRGNFPDRFSARQFPNYSSELNVNALLLGDSALYLCASSLAGRPSSGNTIYFGEGSWLTVV.

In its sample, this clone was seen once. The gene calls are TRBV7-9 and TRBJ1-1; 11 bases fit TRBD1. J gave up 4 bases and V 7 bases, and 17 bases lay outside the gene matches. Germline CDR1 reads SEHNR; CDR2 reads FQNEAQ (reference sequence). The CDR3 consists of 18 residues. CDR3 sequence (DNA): TGTGCCAGCACGCCACTACCGGGACAGGGGGTGGTTAGCACTGAAGCTTTCTTT. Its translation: CASTPLPGQGVVSTEAFF.